What follows are 8 T cell receptor beta chains derived from one specimen sequenced in a study of blood T cell repertoires in COVID-19. Sequenced by immunoSEQ multiplex PCR; TCRdb stores in-frame clones only, minus some. The table lists 45,000 to 65,000 clones, about 89% of them singletons, with 25% to 35% in the top ten. The sample comprised peripheral blood. All receptors derive from a human donor in a cohort sampled during active COVID-19.

The rearrangement links TRBV24-1 to TRBJ2-2; 8 bases are a match to TRBD1. Germline V gene data show CDR1 as KGHDR and CDR2 as SFDVKD. CDR3 length: 17 residues. Losses at the gene ends were 4 bases for V and 0 bases for J; bases not matched to a gene: 6. CDR3 protein: CATSDPRQGSNTGELFF. The CDR3 region has the DNA TGTGCCACCAGTGACCCTCGACAGGGGTCGAACACCGGGGAGCTGTTTTTT.

The chain couples TRBV3-1 (or the pseudogene TRBV3-2) to TRBJ2-7; no definite D call. Trimming shortened V by 4 bases and J by 0 bases, and 7 bases separated the two germline ends. Per the germline V gene, CDR1 is LGHDT and CDR2 is YNNKEL (reference sequence). The CDR3 has 13 residues. CDR3 in DNA: TGTGCCAGCAGCCGACGGAGCTCCTACGAGCAGTACTTC. This translates into CASSRRSSYEQYF.

The V and J genes are TRBV4-3 and TRBJ1-6; tentative D call: TRBD1 (6 bases). The CDR3 runs 15 residues. V gave up 3 bases and J gave up 3 bases, with 9 bases separating them. Per germline, CDR1 LGHNA and CDR2 YSLEER. The CDR3 DNA is TGCGCCAGCAGCCACCGGGACAACTATAATTCACCCCTCCACTTT. Translating it yields CASSHRDNYNSPLHF.

This clone was seen only once. The chain uses TRBV5-1 and TRBJ2-1; 9 positions agree with TRBD2. Germline V CDR1 and CDR2: SGHRS, YFSETQ. Trimming removed 4 bases from V and 4 bases from J; junction bases left unmatched: 6. The CDR3 contains 15 residues. In nucleotides, the CDR3 is TGCGCCAGCAGCCAGAGCGGGGGGCCGTACAATGAGCAGTTCTTC. Its protein is CASSQSGGPYNEQFF.

The chain uses TRBV11-3 and TRBJ2-5; 7 nucleotides match TRBD2. This CDR3 is 14 amino acids long. Germline CDR1 SGHNT, CDR2 YENEEA. With V trimmed by 3 bases and J by 4 bases, 5 bases remained unmatched. As DNA, the CDR3 is TGTGCCAGCAGCTTCGGCGGGAGAACAGAGACCCAGTACTTC. Its translation: CASSFGGRTETQYF.

This chain uses TRBV5-1 with TRBJ2-2; TRBD2 is a possible D gene (6 bases). From germline, CDR1 is SGHRS and CDR2 YFSETQ. This CDR3 is 15 amino acids long. V was trimmed by 4 bases and J by 0 bases, leaving 10 bases between them. The CDR3, as DNA: TGCGCCAGCAGCCGCGGAGGGACGAACACCGGGGAGCTGTTTTTT. The encoded protein is CASSRGGTNTGELFF.

This clone came up once. The genes are TRBV11-2 and TRBJ2-3; tentative D call: TRBD1 (6 bases). Trimming pared 3 bases from V and 4 bases from J, leaving 17 bases between. CDR1 is SGHAT and CDR2 is FQNNGV in the germline V gene. The CDR3 runs to 16 residues. In nucleotides, the CDR3 is TGTGCCAGCAGCTTGATACAGGGAAGGGTCGCAGATACGCAGTATTTT. As protein: CASSLIQGRVADTQYF.

The chain couples TRBV13 to TRBJ2-1; 10 bases line up with TRBD1. Trimming took 4 bases from V and 0 from J; bases not matched to a gene: 6. CDR3 length: 17 amino acids. Per the germline V gene, CDR1 is PRHDT and CDR2 is FYEKMQ (reference sequence). The CDR3 DNA sequence: TGTGCCAGCAGCTCCGGGACAGGGGTCCTCTCCTACAATGAGCAGTTCTTC. This encodes CASSSGTGVLSYNEQFF.